Following are 28 T cell receptor beta chains from one sample sequenced in a study of OX40 agonist ivuxolimab in advanced cancers. This table comes from immunoSEQ multiplex PCR, and its TCRdb copy is limited to in-frame clones, with some not included. The sample carries about 20,000 clones, over 70% recorded once. This specimen was CD4+ or CD8+ T cells sorted from blood, taken in a trial of the OX40 agonist ivuxolimab. These receptors were collected from an adult with an advanced solid tumor such as melanoma, head and neck, liver or kidney cancer.

This chain joins TRBV6-1 and TRBJ1-2, with D unresolved. CDR1 is MNHNS and CDR2 is SASEGT in the germline V gene. The CDR3 sequence is 14 residues long. The V end lost 2 bases, the J end lost 1 base, and 8 bases lay between the germline ends. This CDR3 reads CASSENHSNYGYTF. The CDR3 coding sequence is TGTGCCAGCAGTGAAAATCACAGTAACTATGGCTACACCTTC.

As DNA, the CDR3 is TGTGCCAGCAGATTCGGGACAGGCTACAATGAGCAGTTCTTC. Encoded protein: CASRFGTGYNEQFF. J is TRBJ2-1 and V is TRBV5-4; TRBD1 aligns across 8 bases. Trimming removed 5 bases from V and 3 bases from J; junction bases left unmatched: 4. From germline, CDR1 is SGHNT and CDR2 YYREEE (reference sequence). The CDR3 consists of 14 residues.

This clone was found a few times. This chain uses TRBV2 with TRBJ2-5; 9 bases match TRBD2. The CDR3 has 15 residues. Germline V gives CDR1 SNHLY, CDR2 FYNNEI. V was clipped by 7 bases and J by 2 bases; unmatched bases: 8. CDR3 sequence (DNA): TGTGCCAGCACCCGAGCCGCGGGGGGGCAAGAGACCCAGTACTTC. Translating it yields CASTRAAGGQETQYF.

The chain has TRBV9 and TRBJ2-7, with TRBD2 matching over 13 bases. V lost 4 bases to trimming and J lost 6 bases; unmatched junction nucleotides: 7. CDR3 size: 15 residues. Germline V gene lookup returns CDR1 SGDLS and CDR2 YYNGEE. The CDR3 loop is CASSLGLAGESEQYF. The DNA of the CDR3 is TGTGCCAGCAGCTTAGGACTAGCGGGAGAAAGCGAGCAGTACTTC. The full variable domain, completed using reference TRBV9 and TRBJ2-7, is DSGVTQTPKHLITATGQRVTLRCSPRSGDLSVYWYQQSLDQGLQFLIQYYNGEERAKGNILERFSAQQFPDLHSELNLSSLELGDSALYFCASSLGLAGESEQYFGPGTRLTVT.

The V gene is TRBV19, the J gene TRBJ1-4; D possibly corresponds to TRBD1 (6 bases). CDR3 length: 15 amino acids. Deletions cut 4 bases from V and 5 bases from J, with 14 bases between. Germline assignment: CDR1 LNHDA and CDR2 SQIVND (reference sequence). CDR3 protein: CASSRGQQTNEKLFF. The CDR3 bases are TGTGCCAGTAGTAGAGGACAGCAGACCAATGAAAAACTGTTTTTT.

The chain is built from TRBV27 and TRBJ2-7; D is possibly TRBD1 (5 bases). The CDR3 is made up of 13 amino acids. Looked up from germline, CDR1 is MNHEY and CDR2 is SMNVEV (reference sequence). The V gene lost 4 bases and the J gene lost 6 bases, with 13 bases spanning the gap. CDR3 sequence: CASSSRVASEQYF. As DNA, the CDR3 is TGTGCCAGCAGTTCCAGGGTTGCTTCCGAGCAGTACTTC.

The V and J genes are TRBV29-1 and TRBJ2-1, with D tentatively TRBD2 (5 bases). CDR1 and CDR2 from the germline V gene are SQVTM and ANQGSEA. The V end lost 5 bases, the J end lost 10 bases, and 9 bases lay between the germline ends. This CDR3 contains 10 residues. Here the CDR3 reads CSVQRREQFF. CDR3 nucleotide sequence: TGCAGCGTTCAGCGGAGGGAGCAGTTCTTC.

The CDR3 DNA is TGTGCCAGCAGCCTAGAAGCGGGGAGATCCTACAATGAGCAGTTCTTC. Protein sequence: CASSLEAGRSYNEQFF. The rearrangement links TRBV7-2 to TRBJ2-1; 7 nucleotides agree with TRBD2. V lost 5 bases to trimming and J lost 1 base; unmatched junction nucleotides: 8. Looked up from germline, CDR1 is SGHTA and CDR2 is FQGNSA. CDR3 length: 16 amino acids.

This chain uses TRBV14 with TRBJ1-2; D unclear. The CDR3 is 15 residues long. With 1 base removed from V and 7 bases from J, the gap between germline ends came to 16 bases. CDR1 is SGHDN and CDR2 is FVKESK in the germline V gene. The CDR3 DNA is TGTGCCAGCAGCCAAGTTGAAAGTTCTTTTGGTGGCTACACCTTC. It encodes CASSQVESSFGGYTF.

The count of this clone is one. The chain joins TRBV6-6 to TRBJ2-7, with 9 bases matching TRBD1. This CDR3 comprises 15 residues. Germline CDR1 and CDR2: MNHNY and SVGAGI (reference sequence). The ends lost 8 bases at V and 5 bases at J; junction bases unmatched: 13. The CDR3, as DNA: TGTGCCAGCGCAAGCGGGACAGGGAGATCCCACGAGCAGTACTTC. The encoded protein is CASASGTGRSHEQYF.

The chain couples TRBV27 to TRBJ1-5; perhaps TRBD1 as D (6 bases). The V gene's germline CDR1 is MNHEY and CDR2 SMNVEV (reference sequence). CDR3 length equals 14 residues. Trimming removed 4 bases from V and 7 bases from J, with 14 bases in between. DNA of the CDR3: TGTGCCAGCAGTTCCTCCACAGGGACCCAGCCCCAGCATTTT. Encoded protein: CASSSSTGTQPQHF.

The rearrangement uses TRBV9 and TRBJ1-4; tentative D call: TRBD1 (5 bases). With 3 bases removed from V and 4 bases from J, the gap between germline ends came to 13 bases. The CDR3 totals 15 residues. Germline V gene data show CDR1 as SGDLS and CDR2 as YYNGEE. As DNA, the CDR3 is TGTGCCAGCAGCGGACTGGGGGGTTTTAATGAAAAACTGTTTTTT. Its protein is CASSGLGGFNEKLFF.

CDR3 region: CASSLHGQGSGYTF. The CDR3 bases are TGTGCCAGCAGCTTGCACGGACAGGGGTCTGGCTACACCTTC. The J gene is TRBJ1-2, the V gene TRBV5-8; the match to TRBD1 covers 9 bases. The germline CDR1 and CDR2 sequences are SGHTS and YDEGEE. The CDR3 is 14 residues long. The J segment lost 7 bases and the V segment lost 1 base, leaving 5 bases of the junction unmatched.

J is TRBJ1-1 and V is TRBV18; D remains ambiguous. Trimming stripped 2 bases from V and 1 base from J, with 8 bases between. This CDR3 spans 14 amino acids. Germline CDR1 and CDR2: KGHSH and LQKENI. CDR3 in amino acids: CASSPGSANTEAFF. CDR3 nucleotide sequence: TGTGCCAGCTCACCAGGCTCAGCGAACACTGAAGCTTTCTTT. Drawing the rest from reference TRBV18 and TRBJ1-1, the complete variable domain is NAGVMQNPRHLVRRRGQEARLRCSPMKGHSHVYWYRQLPEEGLKFMVYLQKENIIDESGMPKERFSAEFPKEGPSILRIQQVVRGDSAAYFCASSPGSANTEAFFGQGTRLTVV.

V gene TRBV5-4 combines with J gene TRBJ2-5, with 8 bases identical to TRBD2. The J segment lost 3 bases and the V segment lost 4 bases, leaving 5 bases of the junction unmatched. Germline-derived CDR1 and CDR2 are SGHNT and YYREEE (reference sequence). The CDR3 runs to 14 residues. CDR3 sequence: CASSRGGPEETQYF. The CDR3 DNA reads as TGTGCCAGCAGCCGGGGGGGCCCAGAAGAGACCCAGTACTTC.

Only a few counts were recorded for this clone. V gene TRBV6-1 combines with J gene TRBJ1-5; no definite D call. In germline, CDR1 is MNHNS, CDR2 SASEGT. The V end was cut by 6 bases, the J end by 0 bases, with 9 bases between. The CDR3 spans 14 residues. This CDR3 is CASSDKYSNQPQHF. For the CDR3, the DNA is TGTGCCAGCAGCGACAAGTATAGCAATCAGCCCCAGCATTTT.

The chain has TRBV7-9 and TRBJ2-6; 11 bases fit TRBD1. Unmatched junction bases numbered 5, after V lost 5 bases and J lost 2 bases. The CDR3 sequence is 17 residues long. The germline CDR1 and CDR2 sequences are SEHNR and FQNEAQ (reference sequence). CDR3: CASSPGTGGAGANVLTF. The CDR3 nucleotides are TGTGCCAGCAGCCCCGGGACAGGGGGAGCTGGGGCCAACGTCCTGACTTTC.

A single count supports this clone. The chain uses TRBV5-4 and TRBJ1-4; D unclear. Germline V gene lookup returns CDR1 SGHNT and CDR2 YYREEE (reference sequence). The V end was cut by 4 bases, the J end by 8 bases, with 24 bases between. The CDR3 extends over 17 amino acids. Here the CDR3 reads CASSPTPDPSRGEKLFF. The CDR3 DNA reads as TGTGCCAGCAGCCCCACCCCTGATCCGAGCCGTGGGGAAAAACTGTTTTTT.

V gene TRBV4-1 combines with J gene TRBJ2-1; 8 bases map to TRBD2. The CDR3 runs to 13 residues. CDR1 is MGHRA, CDR2 YSYEKL, per germline. J gave up 7 bases and V 7 bases, and 6 bases lay outside the gene matches. The CDR3 region is CASKASGRNEQFF. CDR3 nucleotides: TGCGCCAGCAAGGCTAGCGGGCGGAATGAGCAGTTCTTC.

The chain links TRBV2 to TRBJ1-1; D is uncertain. Trimming shortened V by 6 bases and J by 0 bases, and 11 bases separated the two germline ends. Germline V gene lookup returns CDR1 SNHLY and CDR2 FYNNEI. The CDR3 spans 14 residues. The CDR3 loop is CASRAEIMNTEAFF. CDR3 coding DNA: TGTGCCAGCAGGGCGGAGATAATGAACACTGAAGCTTTCTTT.

The rearrangement links TRBV5-1 to TRBJ1-2, with D possibly TRBD1 on 5 matching bases. The CDR3 length is 13 residues. Trimming shortened V by 0 bases and J by 4 bases, and 7 bases separated the two germline ends. Germline V gene lookup returns CDR1 SGHRS and CDR2 YFSETQ. The CDR3 sequence: CASSLADSYGYTF. In nucleotides, the CDR3 is TGCGCCAGCAGCTTGGCCGACAGCTATGGCTACACCTTC.

This chain joins TRBV11-2 and TRBJ1-2; unclear D gene. Trimming took off 2 bases at V and 6 bases at J, with 10 bases between the two ends. The CDR3 contains 13 residues. Germline V lookup: CDR1 SGHAT, CDR2 FQNNGV. CDR3 bases: TGTGCCAGCAGCTTAAAAGCACGTAATGGCTACACCTTC. This sequence encodes CASSLKARNGYTF.

This clone appeared a single time. The V and J genes are TRBV7-9 and TRBJ2-3, with D hard to call. CDR1 is SEHNR and CDR2 is FQNEAQ in the germline V gene (reference sequence). Trimming removed 5 bases at V and 5 bases at J, with 17 bases between. This CDR3 has 15 residues. The CDR3 is CASSPISVQRDTQYF. In nucleotides, the CDR3 is TGTGCCAGCAGCCCCATCAGTGTCCAACGAGATACGCAGTATTTT.

The chain joins TRBV11-2 to TRBJ2-1, with 12 bases that match TRBD2. CDR3 length: 13 amino acids. V lost 6 bases, J lost 7 bases, and 1 base stayed unmatched. CDR1 is SGHAT, CDR2 FQNNGV, per germline. The chain's CDR3 is CASRLAGGNEQFF. DNA for the CDR3: TGTGCCAGCAGACTAGCGGGAGGTAATGAGCAGTTCTTC.

This clone was seen a single time. The chain is built from TRBV18 and TRBJ1-4, with 7 bases identical to TRBD1. The CDR3 runs to 13 residues. V trimming: 3 bases; J trimming: 8 bases; junction bases outside the gene matches: 3. CDR1 is KGHSH, CDR2 LQKENI, per germline. CDR3 region: CASSPPGQEKLFF. In nucleotides, the CDR3 is TGTGCCAGCTCACCGCCGGGACAGGAAAAACTGTTTTTT. Using reference TRBV18 and TRBJ1-4 for the parts outside the CDR3, the full variable domain is NAGVMQNPRHLVRRRGQEARLRCSPMKGHSHVYWYRQLPEEGLKFMVYLQKENIIDESGMPKERFSAEFPKEGPSILRIQQVVRGDSAAYFCASSPPGQEKLFFGSGTQLSVL.

This clone qualifies as medium-sized. The chain carries TRBV28 and TRBJ1-5, with a tentative D call TRBD1 (6 bases). The CDR3 is 15 amino acids. Per the germline V gene, CDR1 is MDHEN and CDR2 is SYDVKM. Trimming left V 5 bases short and J 4 bases short, with 15 bases between. The CDR3 nucleotides read TGTGCCAGCAGTGGGGACAATGCGGAAAATCAGCCCCAGCATTTT. Translation: CASSGDNAENQPQHF.

The V call is TRBV27, the J call TRBJ2-1; 7 bases agree with TRBD2. CDR1 is MNHEY, CDR2 SMNVEV, per germline (reference sequence). The CDR3 extends over 14 amino acids. With V trimmed by 3 bases and J by 2 bases, 1 base remained unmatched. The CDR3 DNA reads as TGTGCCAGCAGTTTCGGGACTACCTACAATGAGCAGTTCTTC. It encodes CASSFGTTYNEQFF.

This sequence joins TRBV2 and TRBJ2-1, with 7 bases that match TRBD1. The length of the CDR3 is 15 residues. CDR1 and CDR2 from the germline V gene are SNHLY and FYNNEI. Trimming cost V 7 bases and J 4 bases; bases outside gene matches: 10. In DNA, the CDR3 is TGTGCCAGCAAGCCCTTAGGGGGCCGGTACAATGAGCAGTTCTTC. It specifies CASKPLGGRYNEQFF. The full variable domain, completed using reference TRBV2 and TRBJ2-1, is EPEVTQTPSHQVTQMGQEVILRCVPISNHLYFYWYRQILGQKVEFLVSFYNNEISEKSEIFDDQFSVERPDGSNFTLKIRSTKLEDSAMYFCASKPLGGRYNEQFFGPGTRLTVL.